Listed below are T cell receptor beta chains from one sample, sequenced in a study of shared clonotypes between healthy human individuals. Repertoires were generated with immunoSEQ multiplex PCR, while TCRdb's copy carries only in-frame clones and drops some. The sample gives almost 750,000 clones, 72% of which show up once; about 1.7% is in the top ten. The sample consisted of memory CD4+ T cells sorted from blood. The receptors stem from a woman younger than 45 in good health. CDR3s include the opening cysteine and the closing phenylalanine or tryptophan. D genes are given only for firm matches. Clone size, where shown, is once, few, many, or a class for clones that have expanded.

size	V	J	D	CDR3	DNA
once	TRBV7-9	TRBJ1-2	TRBD1	CASSFRGDNYGYTF	TGTGCCAGCAGCTTCAGGGGGGATAACTATGGCTACACCTTC
.	TRBV5-1	TRBJ2-5	.	CASSLGVTETQYF	TGCGCCAGCAGCTTGGGGGTTACGGAGACCCAGTACTTC
.	TRBV29-1	TRBJ1-2	TRBD1	CSVVTGGTGGYTF	TGCAGCGTTGTGACAGGGGGGACAGGTGGCTACACCTTC
.	TRBV7-2	TRBJ1-1	.	CASSPRGWSTEAFF	TGTGCCAGCAGCCCCAGGGGATGGAGCACTGAAGCTTTCTTT
.	TRBV18	TRBJ2-7	TRBD2	CASSSSGGRAYEQYF	TGTGCCAGCTCAAGTTCGGGAGGCCGAGCCTACGAGCAGTACTTC
.	TRBV10-2	TRBJ2-1	TRBD2	CASSESIAGGGIRNEQFF	TGCGCCAGCAGTGAGTCGATAGCGGGAGGGGGGATAAGGAATGAGCAGTTCTTC
.	TRBV6-1	TRBJ1-1	.	CASSEAPRVRTEAFF	TGTGCCAGCAGTGAAGCGCCGAGGGTTCGCACTGAAGCTTTCTTT
.	TRBV7-8	TRBJ2-5	.	CASSPTGVEETQYF	TGTGCCAGCAGCCCGACCGGGGTGGAAGAGACCCAGTACTTC
.	TRBV4-1	TRBJ1-6	TRBD1	CASSQEYRGPNYNSPLHF	TGCGCCAGCAGCCAGGAATACAGGGGCCCTAACTATAATTCACCCCTCCACTTT
.	TRBV10-1	TRBJ1-2	.	CASSEYPKDLGYGYTF	TGCGCCAGCAGTGAGTACCCGAAAGACTTAGGCTATGGCTACACCTTC
.	TRBV5-6	TRBJ2-7	TRBD1	CASRRGDRVNEQYF	TGTGCCAGCAGACGGGGGGACAGGGTCAACGAGCAGTACTTC
.	TRBV2	TRBJ1-4	TRBD1	CASTRGQGNEKLFF	TGTGCCAGCACCCGGGGACAGGGTAATGAAAAACTGTTTTTT
.	TRBV5-1	TRBJ1-4	.	CASSLVGGLANEKLFF	TGCGCCAGCAGCTTGGTCGGGGGCTTGGCTAATGAAAAACTGTTTTTT
.	TRBV6-5	TRBJ1-4	.	CASSYRTRWKLFF	TGTGCCAGCAGTTACCGGACTCGTTGGAAACTGTTTTTT
.	TRBV18	TRBJ1-4	.	CATERGMEGEKLFF	TGTGCCACCGAAAGGGGGATGGAAGGCGAAAAACTGTTTTTT
.	TRBV5-4	TRBJ2-3	.	CASSSGQRTSSTDTQYF	TGTGCCAGCAGTTCCGGACAGAGAACTTCTAGCACAGATACGCAGTATTTT
.	TRBV7-9	TRBJ2-5	TRBD1	CASSFGTGAQETQYF	TGTGCCAGCAGCTTCGGGACAGGGGCACAAGAGACCCAGTACTTC
many	TRBV10-2	TRBJ2-7	TRBD2	CASSESMAGGGYEQYF	TGCGCCAGCAGTGAGTCGATGGCGGGAGGAGGATACGAGCAGTACTTC
.	TRBV10-3	TRBJ2-1	TRBD1	CAISETQGAGYNEQFF	TGTGCCATCAGTGAGACGCAGGGGGCTGGTTACAATGAGCAGTTCTTC
.	TRBV2	TRBJ2-7	.	CASSEQGWEQYF	TGTGCCAGCAGTGAACAGGGGTGGGAGCAGTACTTC
once	TRBV2	TRBJ1-2	.	CASVTRREADGYTF	TGTGCCAGCGTGACCAGACGGGAGGCTGATGGCTACACCTTC
.	TRBV6-9	TRBJ1-2	.	CASLGREKGNYGYTF	TGTGCCAGCCTCGGCAGGGAGAAAGGTAACTATGGCTACACCTTC
.	TRBV28	TRBJ1-5	TRBD1	CASSPRQGIRNQPQHF	TGTGCCAGCAGTCCTAGACAGGGTATTCGCAATCAGCCCCAGCATTTT
.	TRBV6-1	TRBJ2-1	TRBD2	CASSEGREPYNEQFF	TGTGCCAGCAGTGAAGGGCGGGAGCCCTACAATGAGCAGTTCTTC
.	TRBV5-4	TRBJ2-5	.	CASSLWTVETQYF	TGTGCCAGCAGCTTGTGGACTGTAGAGACCCAGTACTTC
.	TRBV11-2	TRBJ2-1	TRBD1	CASSFPGTGYNEQFF	TGTGCCAGCAGCTTTCCCGGGACAGGGTACAATGAGCAGTTCTTC
.	TRBV7-7	TRBJ2-2	.	CASSQRLHTGELFF	TGTGCCAGCAGTCAGAGACTGCACACCGGGGAGCTGTTTTTT
.	TRBV7-9	TRBJ1-2	TRBD1	CASSSPATGVNYGYTF	TGTGCCAGCAGCTCACCGGCCACAGGGGTTAACTATGGCTACACCTTC
.	TRBV6-5	TRBJ2-7	.	CASSRLGGISYEQYF	TGTGCCAGCAGTCGTCTTGGAGGGATCTCCTACGAGCAGTACTTC
once	TRBV7-8	TRBJ1-4	.	CASSWSATNEKLFF	TGTGCCAGCAGCTGGTCCGCAACTAATGAAAAACTGTTTTTT
.	TRBV18	TRBJ1-5	.	CASSPRLGPDQQPQHF	TGTGCCAGCTCACCCAGGCTAGGGCCGGATCAACAGCCCCAGCATTTT
.	TRBV4-1	TRBJ2-7	TRBD2	CASRATWTSGLYEQYF	TGCGCCAGCAGGGCGACCTGGACTAGCGGACTTTACGAGCAGTACTTC
.	TRBV5-1	TRBJ2-1	.	CASSEQGLVNEQFF	TGCGCCAGCAGCGAACAGGGTTTAGTTAATGAGCAGTTCTTC
few	TRBV5-6	TRBJ2-3	TRBD1	CASSLQGLVYDTQYF	TGTGCCAGCAGCTTACAGGGGTTAGTGTACGATACGCAGTATTTT
.	TRBV12-5	TRBJ1-1	TRBD1	CASGPGQGPLGTEAFF	TGTGCTAGTGGTCCGGGACAGGGCCCCTTGGGGACTGAAGCTTTCTTT
.	TRBV10-1	TRBJ2-5	.	CASSESIETQYF	TGCGCCAGCAGTGAGTCTATTGAGACCCAGTACTTC
.	TRBV28	TRBJ2-7	.	CASSKYRGDYYEQYF	TGTGCCAGCAGCAAATACCGGGGAGATTACTACGAGCAGTACTTC
.	TRBV2	TRBJ1-5	.	CASSEVRPGQPQHF	TGTGCCAGCAGTGAAGTTAGGCCGGGTCAGCCCCAGCATTTT
.	TRBV19	TRBJ2-3	.	CATSVSEDTQYF	TGTGCCACCTCCGTCTCGGAAGATACGCAGTATTTT
.	TRBV5-1	TRBJ1-5	.	CASSLEVGQPQHF	TGCGCCAGCAGCTTGGAGGTCGGGCAGCCCCAGCATTTT
.	TRBV19	TRBJ1-5	.	CASSIDNSDPQPQHF	TGTGCCAGTAGTATAGATAATAGTGACCCTCAGCCCCAGCATTTT
once	TRBV18	TRBJ2-3	TRBD1	CASSPRTGLESTQYF	TGTGCCAGCTCACCCAGGACAGGGCTGGAGAGTACGCAGTATTTT
.	TRBV4-1	TRBJ2-7	TRBD2	CASSQGGLADDYEQYF	TGCGCCAGCAGCCAAGGGGGACTAGCGGACGACTACGAGCAGTACTTC
.	TRBV29-1	TRBJ2-3	TRBD2	CSVEPLAGVSDTQYF	TGCAGCGTTGAACCTCTAGCGGGAGTCTCAGATACGCAGTATTTT
once	TRBV6-5	TRBJ1-5	.	CASSPSRYSNQPQHF	TGTGCCAGCAGTCCGTCGAGATATAGCAATCAGCCCCAGCATTTT
once	TRBV4-1	TRBJ2-1	.	CASSRGRAKTLYNEQFF	TGCGCCAGCAGCCGCGGACGCGCCAAGACACTCTACAATGAGCAGTTCTTC
.	TRBV28	TRBJ1-2	TRBD1	CASSMTGNGYTF	TGTGCCAGCAGTATGACAGGGAACGGCTACACCTTC
.	TRBV7-2	TRBJ2-1	.	CASSYKPGLTDEQFF	TGTGCCAGCAGCTACAAGCCTGGACTAACGGATGAGCAGTTCTTC
.	TRBV27	TRBJ2-3	TRBD2	CASRIAGAGTDTQYF	TGTGCCAGCCGGATAGCGGGAGCTGGAACAGATACGCAGTATTTT
.	TRBV29-1	TRBJ1-5	.	CSVATEIIANQPQHF	TGCAGCGTTGCGACAGAAATTATAGCCAATCAGCCCCAGCATTTT